Described below is a single TCR beta chain sequence and its context. The sample is drawn from a study of control samples from healthy donors and cancer patients. V dropped 4 bases and J dropped 1 base, with 7 bases sitting between them. This CDR3 is 13 amino acids long. TCRdb's table, derived via immunoSEQ multiplex PCR, lists solely in-frame clones and lacks some. The data show about 120,000 clones, about 92% seen once. The genes are TRBV12-3 or TRBV12-4 and TRBJ1-1; TRBD1 is a possible D gene (5 bases). Sequencing was carried out using blood. The origin of this receptor is a woman aged 50 to 60 in good health. Here the CDR3 reads CASSSGENTEAFF. As DNA, the CDR3 is TGTGCCAGCAGTTCGGGGGAGAACACTGAAGCTTTCTTT.